The 22 T cell receptor beta chains below were found in one sample sequenced in a study of cytomegalovirus exposure and HLA in healthy donors. A multiplex PCR was run with 60 Vbeta primers and 13 Jbeta primers. Some clones are missing from TCRdb's copy, which holds only in-frame ones; the method was immunoSEQ multiplex PCR. The repertoire holds some 150,000 clones, with approximately 81% as singletons. The sequenced sample consisted of PBMCs. Receptors originate from a woman under 40 in good health and CMV-seropositive.

Points on this clone: A read error may produce the germline difference seen at one junction end. CDR3 sequence (DNA): TGTGCCAGCAGCCTGGACAGGAACGCCGGGGAGCTGTTTTTT. It yields the protein CASSLDRNAGELFF. The chain recombines TRBV7-9 with TRBJ2-2; 7 bases are shared with TRBD1. This CDR3 is 14 amino acids long. Germline CDR1 and CDR2: SEHNR and FQNEAQ (reference sequence). The full variable domain, completed using reference TRBV7-9 and TRBJ2-2, is DTGVSQNPRHKITKRGQNVTFRCDPISEHNRLYWYRQTLGQGPEFLTYFQNEAQLEKSRLLSDRFSAERPKGSFSTLEIQRTEQGDSAMYLCASSLDRNAGELFFGEGSRLTVL.

The J gene is TRBJ2-6, the V gene TRBV7-6; D possibly corresponds to TRBD2 (5 bases). V gave up 5 bases and J gave up 0 bases, with 14 bases separating them. This CDR3 has 17 amino acids. CDR1 and CDR2 (germline): SGHVS, FNYEAQ. CDR3 nucleotides: TGTGCCAGCAGCCCCGGACTTCGCCTCTCTGGGGCCAACGTCCTGACTTTC. This codes for CASSPGLRLSGANVLTF.

The chain recombines TRBV9 with TRBJ2-2; D may be TRBD2 (5 bases). This CDR3 region has 16 residues. V gave up 4 bases and J gave up 1 base, with 14 bases separating them. Germline V lookup: CDR1 SGDLS, CDR2 YYNGEE. CDR3 DNA sequence: TGTGCCAGCAGCCCCCGGGCGAGGGAGAACACCGGGGAGCTGTTTTTT. This codes for CASSPRARENTGELFF.

The chain couples TRBV5-1 to TRBJ2-5; no clear D gene. Germline-derived CDR1 and CDR2 are SGHRS and YFSETQ. Trimming removed 2 bases at V and 5 bases at J, with 10 bases between. This CDR3 contains 13 residues. For the CDR3, the DNA is TGCGCCAGCAGCTTTACAGTCACGGAGACCCAGTACTTC. It specifies CASSFTVTETQYF. Using reference TRBV5-1 and TRBJ2-5 for the parts outside the CDR3, the full variable domain is KAGVTQTPRYLIKTRGQQVTLSCSPISGHRSVSWYQQTPGQGLQFLFEYFSETQRNKGNFPGRFSGRQFSNSRSEMNVSTLELGDSALYLCASSFTVTETQYFGPGTRLLVL.

This clone was observed a few times. CDR3 sequence reads: CAWSSYSLPNEQYF. The DNA of the CDR3 is TGTGCCTGGAGTTCGTATAGCTTGCCCAACGAGCAGTACTTC. The rearrangement joins TRBV30 to TRBJ2-7; no definite D call. Trimming took 2 bases from V and 5 from J, leaving 16 bases between them. The CDR3 has 14 residues. Germline V gene sequence: CDR1 GTSNPN, CDR2 SVGIG (reference sequence).

This chain links TRBV9 with TRBJ1-3, with no clear D. V lost 5 bases and J 2 bases, leaving 8 bases between the germline ends. Germline V CDR1 and CDR2: SGDLS, YYNGEE. This CDR3 contains 13 residues. The CDR3 DNA is TGTGCCAGCAGGGGCTATCCTGGAAACACCATATATTTT. Protein product: CASRGYPGNTIYF. Combining the CDR3 with reference TRBV9 and TRBJ1-3 gives the whole variable domain DSGVTQTPKHLITATGQRVTLRCSPRSGDLSVYWYQQSLDQGLQFLIQYYNGEERAKGNILERFSAQQFPDLHSELNLSSLELGDSALYFCASRGYPGNTIYFGEGSWLTVV.

This chain connects TRBV19 to TRBJ1-1; no clear D gene. V lost 1 base, J lost 1 base, and 13 bases lay in between. Germline CDR1 LNHDA, CDR2 SQIVND (reference sequence). The CDR3 loop spans 16 amino acids. CDR3 bases: TGTGCCAGTAGTATAGGACGTGCGGGCTGGAACACTGAAGCTTTCTTT. Translated, it gives CASSIGRAGWNTEAFF.

This chain joins TRBV7-8 and TRBJ2-1; TRBD1 agrees at 7 bases. The ends lost 5 bases at V and 15 bases at J; junction bases unmatched: 13. Germline V gene lookup returns CDR1 SGHVS and CDR2 FQNEAQ. The CDR3 totals 13 residues. CDR3 loop: CASSTRTGRDLFF. The CDR3 DNA reads as TGTGCCAGCAGCACTAGGACAGGAAGAGACTTGTTCTTC.

This clone is a singleton in its sample. The chain links TRBV13 to TRBJ2-7, with 8 nucleotides matching TRBD2. Looked up from germline, CDR1 is PRHDT and CDR2 is FYEKMQ (reference sequence). Germline trimming cut 4 bases from V and 3 bases from J; bases unmatched to any gene: 8. CDR3 length: 15 amino acids. This chain's CDR3 is CASSSGRGEGYEQYF. The CDR3 region has the DNA TGTGCCAGCAGCTCCGGGAGGGGGGAGGGCTACGAGCAGTACTTC.

The gene calls are TRBV6-5 and TRBJ1-2, with 7 bases fitting TRBD1. Per the germline V gene, CDR1 is MNHEY and CDR2 is SVGAGI. J gave up 9 bases and V 2 bases, and 3 bases lay outside the gene matches. The CDR3 has 12 amino acids. CDR3 nucleotide sequence: TGTGCCAGCAGTTACAGACAGGGAAGCTACACCTTC. The encoded protein is CASSYRQGSYTF.

This clone was recorded only once. The chain links TRBV5-1 to TRBJ2-1, with a possible D match to TRBD1 (7 bases). Germline V gene sequence: CDR1 SGHRS, CDR2 YFSETQ. This CDR3 has 16 amino acids. Trimming cost V 0 bases and J 4 bases, with 14 bases left between them. The CDR3 nucleotides are TGCGCCAGCAGCTTGGTGGAGGGGGCATGGTACAATGAGCAGTTCTTC. This gives the protein CASSLVEGAWYNEQFF.

The chain uses TRBV7-9 and TRBJ2-1; TRBD1 matches at 7 bases. This CDR3 has 17 residues. In germline, CDR1 is SEHNR, CDR2 FQNEAQ (reference sequence). Trimming took 3 bases from V and 0 from J; bases not matched to a gene: 8. The CDR3 spells CASSFYTYRGSYNEQFF. In DNA, the CDR3 is TGTGCCAGCAGCTTTTACACGTACAGGGGCTCCTACAATGAGCAGTTCTTC.

This chain links TRBV28 with TRBJ1-4; D is uncertain. V gave up 1 base and J gave up 8 bases, with 11 bases separating them. Germline V gene lookup returns CDR1 MDHEN and CDR2 SYDVKM. The CDR3 is 14 amino acids. The DNA of the CDR3 is TGTGCCAGCAGTTTATACAGCCGTGGGGAAAAACTGTTTTTT. Translation gives CASSLYSRGEKLFF.

The J gene is TRBJ1-2, the V gene TRBV5-1, with 9 bases identical to TRBD1. In germline, CDR1 is SGHRS, CDR2 YFSETQ. After removal of 0 bases from V and 6 bases from J, the junction contained 6 bases not matched to a gene. The CDR3 loop spans 15 amino acids. CDR3 amino acids: CASSLDRGRYDGYTF. CDR3 bases: TGCGCCAGCAGCTTGGACAGGGGGCGTTACGATGGCTACACCTTC.

This chain joins TRBV4-3 and TRBJ2-1, with a tentative D call TRBD1 (6 bases). The germline V gene encodes CDR1 LGHNA and CDR2 YSLEER. V lost 1 base and J 4 bases, leaving 8 bases between the germline ends. The length of the CDR3 is 14 residues. The CDR3, as DNA: TGCGCCAGCAGCCAAGCCGACAGGTACAATGAGCAGTTCTTC. Its translation: CASSQADRYNEQFF.

Here the CDR3 reads CARKVRDRVYEQYF. CDR3 nucleotides: TGTGCCAGGAAAGTACGGGACAGGGTATACGAGCAGTACTTC. V is TRBV25-1 and J is TRBJ2-7, with 9 positions matching TRBD1. CDR1 and CDR2 from the germline V gene are MGHDK and SYGVNS. V was clipped by 9 bases and J by 4 bases; unmatched bases: 10. The CDR3 spans 14 residues.

The chain combines TRBV28 with TRBJ2-7; no clear D. Per the germline V gene, CDR1 is MDHEN and CDR2 is SYDVKM. V lost 0 bases, J lost 3 bases, and 21 bases lay in between. The CDR3 runs to 18 residues. CDR3 protein: CASSLWGPSGQIGYEQYF. CDR3 bases: TGTGCCAGCAGTTTATGGGGCCCAAGTGGGCAGATCGGCTACGAGCAGTACTTC.

This chain links TRBV6-1 with TRBJ1-4, with a possible D match to TRBD1 (6 bases). Per the germline V gene, CDR1 is MNHNS and CDR2 is SASEGT. V was cut by 5 bases and J by 6 bases, with 13 bases left in between. The CDR3 runs to 14 residues. The CDR3 nucleotides read TGTGCCAGCAGTCCACAGGGAAACGATGAAAAACTGTTTTTT. Protein sequence: CASSPQGNDEKLFF.

The genes are TRBV5-6 and TRBJ2-1, with D unclear. Trimming took 3 bases from V and 9 from J, leaving 16 bases between them. The CDR3 is made up of 14 amino acids. CDR1 and CDR2 from the germline V gene are SGHDT and YYEEEE. CDR3 in amino acids: CASSSQPPGREQFF. CDR3 in DNA: TGTGCCAGCAGCTCCCAACCTCCTGGCCGTGAGCAGTTCTTC.

This clone appeared once. The CDR3 bases are TGTGCCACCAGCAGAACAGGGGGCGAGGGGGCCAACGTCCTGACTTTC. Translated, it gives CATSRTGGEGANVLTF. V usage is TRBV15 and J usage is TRBJ2-6; the match to TRBD1 covers 9 bases. CDR1 LNHNV and CDR2 YYDKDF come from the germline V gene (reference sequence). This CDR3 has 16 amino acids. J was trimmed by 4 bases and V by 2 bases; bases with no gene match: 3.

J is TRBJ2-3 and V is TRBV6-1; TRBD2 agrees at 8 bases. This CDR3 is built from 15 residues. J gave up 2 bases and V 6 bases, and 7 bases lay outside the gene matches. Per the germline V gene, CDR1 is MNHNS and CDR2 is SASEGT. The CDR3 DNA reads as TGTGCCAGCAGCGGGACTAGTCATTTCACAGATACGCAGTATTTT. Its protein product is CASSGTSHFTDTQYF.

This clone was found once. The rearrangement links TRBV4-2 to TRBJ2-3, with a weak D call TRBD2 (7 bases). CDR3 length equals 16 residues. The germline CDR1 and CDR2 sequences are LGHNA and YNFKEQ. V lost 2 bases and J 3 bases, leaving 15 bases between the germline ends. CDR3 nucleotides: TGTGCCAGCAGCCAACCTGGGAGGGGGGGGACAGATACGCAGTATTTT. Its translation: CASSQPGRGGTDTQYF.